The 5 T cell receptor beta chains in this list originate from one sample, sequenced in a study of cytomegalovirus exposure and HLA in healthy donors. Amplification used 60 Vbeta primers and 13 Jbeta primers. Sequenced by immunoSEQ multiplex PCR; TCRdb stores in-frame clones only, minus some. This sample has approximately 120,000 clones, with around three quarters found just once. Sequencing was carried out using PBMCs. The receptors come from a man aged 25-45 years in good health and CMV-seropositive.

The chain recombines TRBV7-6 with TRBJ2-2; D unclear. CDR3 length: 14 amino acids. Trimming removed 0 bases from V and 3 bases from J, with 5 bases in between. Germline-derived CDR1 and CDR2 are SGHVS and FNYEAQ. CDR3 sequence reads: CASSLAQYTGELFF. The CDR3 DNA follows: TGTGCCAGCAGCTTAGCACAGTACACCGGGGAGCTGTTTTTT.

This clone was recorded once. This rearrangement joins TRBV30 to TRBJ1-6, with 7 bases lining up with TRBD1. Trimming took 4 bases from V and 7 from J; bases not matched to a gene: 10. Germline V CDR1 and CDR2: GTSNPN, SVGIG (reference sequence). This CDR3 contains 15 residues. The CDR3 spells CAWTSRGTANSPLHF. The DNA for the CDR3 is TGTGCCTGGACCTCCCGAGGGACAGCCAATTCACCCCTCCACTTT.

The DNA for the CDR3 is TGCGCCAGCAGGGCTGTTGAGCAGTTCTTC. Amino acid sequence: CASRAVEQFF. The chain uses TRBV5-1 and TRBJ2-1; D unclear. Trimming took off 5 bases at V and 9 bases at J, with 6 bases between the two ends. The CDR3 sequence is 10 residues long. Germline CDR1 is SGHRS and CDR2 is YFSETQ.

In DNA, the CDR3 is TGTGCCAGCAGTAAAGGACAGGTGGTTGGCTACACCTTC. It specifies CASSKGQVVGYTF. The chain has TRBV6-5 and TRBJ1-2, with 7 bases lining up with TRBD1. The ends lost 5 bases at V and 7 bases at J; junction bases unmatched: 7. CDR3 length: 13 residues. The germline gives CDR1 MNHEY, CDR2 SVGAGI.

A note on this clone: At one of its ends the junction is not consistent with the germline gene, which may arise from a read error. The chain links TRBV6-5 to TRBJ1-1; maybe TRBD1 (5 bases). The CDR3 extends over 13 amino acids. Germline V gene lookup returns CDR1 MNHEY and CDR2 SVGAGI. The CDR3 spells CASSYSQGTGAFF. CDR3 nucleotide sequence: TGTGCCAGCAGTTACAGCCAGGGTACTGGAGCTTTCTTT.